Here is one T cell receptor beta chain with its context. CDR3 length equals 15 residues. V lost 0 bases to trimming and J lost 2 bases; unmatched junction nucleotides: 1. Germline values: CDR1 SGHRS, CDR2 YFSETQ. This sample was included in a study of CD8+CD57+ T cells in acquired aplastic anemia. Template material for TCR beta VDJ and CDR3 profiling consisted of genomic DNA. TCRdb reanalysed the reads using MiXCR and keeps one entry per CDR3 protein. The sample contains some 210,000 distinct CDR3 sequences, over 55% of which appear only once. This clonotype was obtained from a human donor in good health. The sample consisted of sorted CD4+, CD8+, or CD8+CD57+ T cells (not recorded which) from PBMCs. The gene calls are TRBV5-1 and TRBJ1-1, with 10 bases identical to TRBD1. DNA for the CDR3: TGCGCCAGCAGCTTGGGGGACAGGGGTAACACTGAAGCTTTCTTT. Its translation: CASSLGDRGNTEAFF.